This passage covers 26 T cell receptor beta chains from one sample sequenced in a study of blood T cell repertoires in COVID-19. Measured with immunoSEQ multiplex PCR; TCRdb has only the in-frame clones, and not every one. The sample holds 100,000 to 150,000 clones, approximately 88% seen once. Sequencing was carried out using peripheral blood. The source is a man over 45 with acute or convalescent COVID-19.

The sample holds a few counts of this clone. The chain joins TRBV30 to TRBJ2-5; TRBD2 agrees at 10 bases. The CDR3 is 16 amino acids. Germline V gives CDR1 GTSNPN, CDR2 SVGIG (reference sequence). V was pared by 6 bases and J by 5 bases, with 15 bases of the junction left unmatched. DNA for the CDR3: TGTGCCTGCCACCAACCGGGACTAGCGCATCCGGAGACCCAGTACTTC. Amino acid sequence: CACHQPGLAHPETQYF.

J is TRBJ1-5 and V is TRBV30; 9 bases agree with TRBD1. The germline gives CDR1 GTSNPN, CDR2 SVGIG (reference sequence). Trimming cost V 1 base and J 4 bases; bases outside gene matches: 8. This CDR3 is 16 amino acids long. This CDR3 is CAWSATPGQGNQPQHF. The CDR3 region has the DNA TGTGCCTGGAGTGCCACCCCGGGACAGGGAAATCAGCCCCAGCATTTT.

Concerning this clone: Other nucleotide sequences in the sample specify the same CDR3. The V gene is TRBV18, the J gene TRBJ2-1; no firm D call. This CDR3 region has 11 residues. Germline-derived CDR1 and CDR2 are KGHSH and LQKENI. V dropped 2 bases and J dropped 7 bases, with 3 bases sitting between them. Written as DNA, the CDR3 is TGTGCCAGCTCACCATCGAATGAGCAGTTCTTC. Translation: CASSPSNEQFF.

V and J are TRBV7-2 and TRBJ2-3; 9 bases agree with TRBD1. This CDR3 comprises 15 residues. The germline CDR1 and CDR2 sequences are SGHTA and FQGNSA. The V and J ends lost 5 bases and 4 bases, in that order; junction bases with no gene match: 7. In nucleotides, the CDR3 is TGTGCCAGCAGCGCCCCCGACAGGGGGTCAGATACGCAGTATTTT. Translating it yields CASSAPDRGSDTQYF.

This CDR3 reads CASSLSGFDTQYF. The DNA of the CDR3 is TGTGCCAGCAGCTTATCGGGTTTCGATACGCAGTATTTT. V gene TRBV5-4 combines with J gene TRBJ2-3, with D uncertain. The germline CDR1 and CDR2 sequences are SGHNT and YYREEE (reference sequence). V gave up 2 bases and J gave up 6 bases, with 10 bases separating them. The CDR3 has 13 amino acids.

The rearrangement uses TRBV5-1 and TRBJ2-1; possible D gene TRBD2, 6 bases. V was trimmed by 0 bases and J by 2 bases, leaving 12 bases between them. CDR1 and CDR2 from the germline V gene are SGHRS and YFSETQ. This CDR3 is 16 amino acids long. CDR3 loop: CASSLGAGNPYNEQFF. The CDR3 nucleotides are TGCGCCAGCAGCTTGGGGGCGGGAAATCCCTACAATGAGCAGTTCTTC.

The chain employs TRBV7-2 and TRBJ2-7, with 9 nucleotides matching TRBD2. The germline V gene encodes CDR1 SGHTA and CDR2 FQGNSA. V lost 3 bases to trimming and J lost 6 bases; unmatched junction nucleotides: 15. CDR3 length equals 17 residues. CDR3: CASSLAVTGTSKGEQYF. In DNA form, the CDR3 reads TGTGCCAGCAGCTTGGCGGTAACCGGGACTAGCAAGGGCGAGCAGTACTTC.

The chain has TRBV27 and TRBJ2-3; 7 bases match TRBD1. V gave up 7 bases and J gave up 2 bases; unmatched junction bases: 9. Germline CDR1 reads MNHEY; CDR2 reads SMNVEV (reference sequence). The CDR3 runs 15 residues. For the CDR3, the DNA is TGTGCCAGCAACAGGGACAGATATCTCACAGATACGCAGTATTTT. Its translation: CASNRDRYLTDTQYF.

This sequence joins TRBV15 and TRBJ2-1; D may be TRBD2 (6 bases). The CDR3 is made up of 14 amino acids. Germline V gene lookup returns CDR1 LNHNV and CDR2 YYDKDF (reference sequence). The germline V and J ends were trimmed by 6 bases and 0 bases, with 9 bases remaining between them. Here the CDR3 reads CATSGGNSYNEQFF. The CDR3 DNA sequence: TGTGCCACCAGTGGGGGGAACTCCTACAATGAGCAGTTCTTC.

The V gene is TRBV29-1, the J gene TRBJ2-3, with TRBD1 matching over 7 bases. V was pared by 6 bases and J by 1 base, with 1 base of the junction left unmatched. CDR1 and CDR2 from the germline V gene are SQVTM and ANQGSEA. The CDR3 extends over 12 amino acids. CDR3 DNA sequence: TGCAGCGTAGACAGGGGCACAGATACGCAGTATTTT. Encoded protein: CSVDRGTDTQYF.

The chain combines TRBV5-8 with TRBJ1-1; D might be TRBD1 (6 bases). CDR1 is SGHTS, CDR2 YDEGEE, per germline. V was pared by 2 bases and J by 1 base, with 18 bases between. CDR3 length: 17 amino acids. The CDR3 protein is CASSFLPGEVQNTEAFF. CDR3 bases: TGTGCCAGCAGCTTTTTGCCAGGGGAAGTGCAGAACACTGAAGCTTTCTTT.

The chain has TRBV7-9 and TRBJ2-5; 9 bases are shared with TRBD1. The CDR3 runs to 15 residues. The germline gives CDR1 SEHNR, CDR2 FQNEAQ (reference sequence). Trimming cost V 1 base and J 5 bases; bases outside gene matches: 5. This chain's CDR3 is CASSLVTGGRETQYF. Written as DNA, the CDR3 is TGTGCCAGCAGCTTAGTAACAGGGGGCCGGGAGACCCAGTACTTC.

The V and J genes are TRBV2 and TRBJ2-7; TRBD2 is a possible D gene (6 bases). Germline lookup yields CDR1 SNHLY and CDR2 FYNNEI. Trimming took 4 bases from V and 6 from J, leaving 7 bases between them. There are 11 residues in the CDR3. CDR3 region: CASSAGSEQYF. The DNA for the CDR3 is TGTGCCAGCAGTGCCGGGAGCGAGCAGTACTTC.

The V and J genes are TRBV7-2 and TRBJ2-1; a weak D match, TRBD2 (5 bases). Deletions cut 1 base from V and 2 bases from J, with 12 bases between. CDR1 and CDR2 (germline): SGHTA, FQGNSA. The CDR3 extends over 16 amino acids. CDR3 sequence: CASSLVEGAPYNEQFF. The DNA for the CDR3 is TGTGCCAGCAGCTTAGTCGAGGGAGCACCCTACAATGAGCAGTTCTTC.

The rearrangement uses TRBV9 and TRBJ1-4; D gene uncertain. Germline V gene sequence: CDR1 SGDLS, CDR2 YYNGEE. Trimming cost V 4 bases and J 8 bases, with 18 bases left between them. There are 15 residues in the CDR3. The CDR3, as DNA: TGTGCCAGCAGCCTAGACGAAGCCCCGAGGGAAAAACTGTTTTTT. This sequence encodes CASSLDEAPREKLFF.

This sequence joins TRBV3-1 (or the pseudogene TRBV3-2) and TRBJ2-3; D unclear. Looked up from germline, CDR1 is LGHDT and CDR2 is YNNKEL (reference sequence). CDR3 length: 10 residues. V was trimmed by 10 bases and J by 6 bases, leaving 8 bases between them. The CDR3 nucleotides read TGTGCCATCCGGTTGGATACGCAGTATTTT. It codes for CAIRLDTQYF.

The J gene is TRBJ1-2, the V gene TRBV6-4, with unresolved D. Germline CDR1 reads MRHNA; CDR2 reads SNTAGT. The CDR3 is made up of 15 amino acids. Trimming removed 2 bases from V and 4 bases from J, with 14 bases in between. DNA of the CDR3: TGTGCCAGCAGTGACCCGAGAATGGGCAGCTATGGCTACACCTTC. This sequence encodes CASSDPRMGSYGYTF.

The J gene is TRBJ2-3, the V gene TRBV12-5; TRBD2 is a possible D gene (6 bases). The V gene lost 1 base and the J gene lost 1 base, with 21 bases spanning the gap. The V gene's germline CDR1 is LGHNT and CDR2 FRNRAP. The CDR3 is 19 residues long. The CDR3 DNA reads as TGTGCTAGTGGTTTGGCCCTAAAAGTCGGGGGATTGGGCACAGATACGCAGTATTTT. Translating gives CASGLALKVGGLGTDTQYF.

J is TRBJ1-1 and V is TRBV11-2; D is unresolved. V was pared by 1 base and J by 3 bases, with 12 bases between. CDR3 length equals 15 residues. The germline V gene encodes CDR1 SGHAT and CDR2 FQNNGV. The CDR3 spells CASSLGTGTDTEAFF. The CDR3 region has the DNA TGTGCCAGCAGCTTAGGGACGGGAACGGACACTGAAGCTTTCTTT. The whole variable domain, filled in from reference TRBV11-2 and TRBJ1-1, reads EAGVAQSPRYKIIEKRQSVAFWCNPISGHATLYWYQQILGQGPKLLIQFQNNGVVDDSQLPKDRFSAERLKGVDSTLKIQPAKLEDSAVYLCASSLGTGTDTEAFFGQGTRLTVV.

As to this clone: Other DNA sequences from this sample encode an identical CDR3 as well. This sequence joins TRBV3-1 (or the pseudogene TRBV3-2) and TRBJ2-1, with 10 bases matching TRBD2. The germline gives CDR1 LGHDT, CDR2 YNNKEL (reference sequence). V gave up 1 base and J gave up 4 bases; unmatched junction bases: 1. CDR3 length equals 15 residues. For the CDR3, the DNA is TGTGCCAGCAGCCAAGCTAGCGGGAGTTACAATGAGCAGTTCTTC. As protein: CASSQASGSYNEQFF.

The chain has TRBV29-1 and TRBJ1-4, with D maybe TRBD1 (6 bases). Germline V gene lookup returns CDR1 SQVTM and CDR2 ANQGSEA. The V end lost 3 bases, the J end lost 8 bases, and 10 bases lay between the germline ends. The CDR3 has 12 amino acids. The CDR3 reads CSVEATGEKLFF. In DNA, the CDR3 is TGCAGCGTTGAGGCTACAGGGGAAAAACTGTTTTTT.

The rearrangement uses TRBV9 and TRBJ2-1; TRBD1 matches at 8 bases. The CDR3 runs to 15 residues. Germline V gene lookup returns CDR1 SGDLS and CDR2 YYNGEE. The V and J ends lost 4 bases and 1 base, in that order; junction bases with no gene match: 4. The CDR3 nucleotides read TGTGCCAGCAGCCCAGGGGGCTGGTCCTACAATGAGCAGTTCTTC. This translates into CASSPGGWSYNEQFF.

The chain uses TRBV6-6 and TRBJ2-2, with D hard to call. This CDR3 is built from 14 residues. The germline V gene has CDR1 MNHNY and CDR2 SVGAGI (reference sequence). Trimming removed 5 bases from V and 0 bases from J, with 7 bases in between. As DNA, the CDR3 is TGTGCCAGCAGTAAATACACGAACACCGGGGAGCTGTTTTTT. This sequence encodes CASSKYTNTGELFF.

This clone was seen only a few times. The sample has other DNA sequences that encode this CDR3 too. V usage is TRBV7-2 and J usage is TRBJ1-5; D is perhaps TRBD1 (5 bases). Per the germline V gene, CDR1 is SGHTA and CDR2 is FQGNSA. Trimming took 3 bases from V and 4 from J, leaving 13 bases between them. The CDR3 contains 15 residues. The CDR3, as DNA: TGTGCCAGCAGCTTGGGGCAGGGCCTAAATCAGCCCCAGCATTTT. Amino acid sequence: CASSLGQGLNQPQHF.

This clone appeared once. V and J are TRBV11-3 and TRBJ2-7; D call uncertain. The CDR3 length is 12 residues. From germline, CDR1 is SGHNT and CDR2 YENEEA. V lost 2 bases, J lost 6 bases, and 8 bases lay in between. The CDR3 nucleotides are TGTGCCAGCAGCTTACTCTCGGTCGAGCAGTACTTC. It translates to CASSLLSVEQYF.

The chain joins TRBV19 to TRBJ2-1, with 13 bases fitting TRBD2. CDR1 is LNHDA, CDR2 SQIVND, per germline (reference sequence). This CDR3 has 17 amino acids. V was clipped by 5 bases and J by 4 bases; unmatched bases: 8. The CDR3 is CASSSRLAGGGYNEQFF. The CDR3 nucleotides read TGTGCCAGTAGTTCCAGACTAGCGGGAGGTGGGTACAATGAGCAGTTCTTC.